This record concerns one TCR beta chain sequence. This sample was included in a study of blood T cell repertoires in COVID-19. Germline V gene sequence: CDR1 SGHRS, CDR2 YFSETQ. CDR3 length equals 15 residues. J was trimmed by 5 bases and V by 1 base; bases with no gene match: 7. Only in-frame clones appear in the TCRdb table, and some are missing; sequencing was by immunoSEQ multiplex PCR. This table holds about 80,000 clones, 65% to 85% found once. The sequenced sample was peripheral blood. The sequence was obtained from a woman over 75 with acute or convalescent COVID-19. The chain couples TRBV5-1 to TRBJ2-7; TRBD1 aligns across 9 bases. The CDR3 spells CASSLSPGQGNEQYF. The CDR3 DNA sequence: TGCGCCAGCAGCTTGTCTCCGGGACAGGGTAACGAGCAGTACTTC.